This T cell receptor (beta chain) is drawn from a study of blood T cell repertoires in COVID-19. This CDR3 has 16 residues. Germline CDR1 LNHDA, CDR2 SQIVND (reference sequence). V shed 5 bases and J 3 bases; nucleotides not matched to a gene: 5. Ages ranged from roughly 18 to 100 years, with residence in around 24 US areas. Clinical history reported by participants formed the basis on which cohorts were assigned. Using immunoSEQ multiplex PCR, the repertoire was profiled, and TCRdb retains in-frame clones only, with some absent. The repertoire includes more than 250,000 clones, 87% of them detected once, and roughly 5% sits in the top ten.

Sequencing was done on a sample of PBMCs or T cells enriched from blood (not recorded which). The clonotype originates from a woman in her twenties or thirties who had recovered from COVID-19. V gene TRBV19 combines with J gene TRBJ2-1; 12 bases align to TRBD1. The CDR3 is CASSPGTGGFYNEQFF. CDR3 nucleotide sequence: TGTGCCAGTAGTCCCGGGACAGGGGGCTTCTACAATGAGCAGTTCTTC. The full variable domain, completed using reference TRBV19 and TRBJ2-1, is DGGITQSPKYLFRKEGQNVTLSCEQNLNHDAMYWYRQDPGQGLRLIYYSQIVNDFQKGDIAEGYSVSREKKESFPLTVTSAQKNPTAFYLCASSPGTGGFYNEQFFGPGTRLTVL.